A selection of T cell receptor beta chains follows, all from one sample in a study of T-cell memory formation after mild COVID-19. Using its own MiXCR run on the 5' RACE reads, TCRdb lists one record per CDR3 protein. The sample consists of just over 350,000 distinct CDR3 sequences, approximately 15% of them appearing once. Sample: PBMCs or a T cell subset sorted from them (not recorded which). The receptors here all came from a man younger than 35 who had mild COVID-19 (a few samples of this study predate the infection). Cell type and time point are not known. CDR3s include the opening cysteine and the closing phenylalanine or tryptophan. The order of the fields is D gene, J gene, V gene, clone size, CDR3 DNA, CDR3 protein. D genes are given only for firm matches. Only part of the rows carry a size: once, few, many, or a class if the clone is expanded.

NA | TRBJ1-2 | TRBV7-9 | NA | TGTGCCAGCAGCTTAGAACATGGGTTTCAAGCTAACTATGGCTACACCTTC | CASSLEHGFQANYGYTF
NA | TRBJ1-5 | TRBV29-1 | NA | TGCAGCGTTGTATACAGCGTCAATCAGCCCCAGCATTTT | CSVVYSVNQPQHF
NA | TRBJ1-5 | TRBV9 | few | TGTGCCAGCAGCGCCACAGGGTCCAGCAATCAGCCCCAGCATTTT | CASSATGSSNQPQHF
TRBD1 | TRBJ2-1 | TRBV11-2 | NA | TGTGCCAGCAGAGCCCCGACAGGGAGCTCCTACAATGAGCAGTTCTTC | CASRAPTGSSYNEQFF
TRBD2 | TRBJ2-1 | TRBV6-4 | NA | TGTGCCAGCAGTGCCGGGACTAGCTCCTACAATGAGCAGTTCTTC | CASSAGTSSYNEQFF
NA | TRBJ1-3 | TRBV24-1 | NA | TGTGCCACCAGTGACAGCTTGACTGGAAACACCATATATTTT | CATSDSLTGNTIYF
TRBD1 | TRBJ2-2 | TRBV12-3/TRBV12-4 | many | TGTGCCAGCAGTTTCCAGGGGGCGAACACCGGGGAGCTGTTTTTT | CASSFQGANTGELFF
NA | TRBJ1-2 | TRBV6-5 | NA | TGTGCCAGCAGGGCCGGAGGTTGGAGGCTTAGGACCTATGGCTACACCTTC | CASRAGGWRLRTYGYTF
TRBD1 | TRBJ1-1 | TRBV2 | few | TGTGCCAGCAGATACAGACAGGGACCCACTGAAGCTTTCTTT | CASRYRQGPTEAFF
NA | TRBJ1-2 | TRBV21-1 | few | TGTGCCAGCAGCAAAGAGAGGGGAGTCCGGGGTGGCTACACCTTC | CASSKERGVRGGYTF
TRBD2 | TRBJ2-3 | TRBV11-2 | few | TGTGCCAGCAGCCCCCTCGAGGCGGGGGGTAGCGCAGATACGCAGTATTTT | CASSPLEAGGSADTQYF
TRBD1 | TRBJ1-1 | TRBV7-8 | few | TGTGCCAGCAGCTTCCGGGACAGGGGCAGCACTGAAGCTTTCTTT | CASSFRDRGSTEAFF
TRBD2 | TRBJ2-1 | TRBV5-1 | many | TGCGCCAGCAGCTTGTCCGGGGACTATTACAATGAGCAGTTCTTC | CASSLSGDYYNEQFF
NA | TRBJ2-7 | TRBV6-5 | few | TGTGCCAGCAGTCTGGACTCCCCGTATCTTGAGCAGTACTTC | CASSLDSPYLEQYF
NA | TRBJ2-7 | TRBV30 | few | TGTGCCTGGAGAGACCATGAGAGGGGAGTTTTGTACGAGCAGTACTTC | CAWRDHERGVLYEQYF
TRBD2 | TRBJ2-3 | TRBV7-8 | NA | TGTGCCAGCAGCCCGGCCGGGACTAGCACCCTCGATACGCAGTATTTT | CASSPAGTSTLDTQYF
NA | TRBJ1-5 | TRBV6-1 | many | TGTGCCAGCAGTGAAACATTCGGTCAGCCCCAGCATTTT | CASSETFGQPQHF
NA | TRBJ1-2 | TRBV12-3/TRBV12-4 | NA | TGTGCCAGCAGTTTATTGGCCGGCTATGGCTACACCTTC | CASSLLAGYGYTF
TRBD1 | TRBJ1-1 | TRBV12-3/TRBV12-4 | NA | TGTGCCAGCAGTCCAGCGGGACAGGGGGCTGAAGCTTTCTTT | CASSPAGQGAEAFF
TRBD1 | TRBJ1-2 | TRBV5-6 | NA | TGTGCCAGCAGCTGGAACAAAGGCGGACAGGGGGCTTTATCGGGAGGCTACACCTTC | CASSWNKGGQGALSGGYTF
TRBD1 | TRBJ1-1 | TRBV6-5 | NA | TGTGCCAGCAGGACGGGACAGAGCCCCGGAATCACTGAAGCTTTCTTT | CASRTGQSPGITEAFF
TRBD2 | TRBJ2-7 | TRBV27 | few | TGTGCCAGCAGTCCCCTAGCGGGGGGCGGCGAGCAGTACTTC | CASSPLAGGGEQYF
TRBD1 | TRBJ2-7 | TRBV7-8 | few | TGTGCCAGCAGCTTAGATAGGACAGGGGCGACCTACGAGCAGTACTTC | CASSLDRTGATYEQYF
TRBD2 | TRBJ2-1 | TRBV4-1 | few | TGCGCCAGCAGCCCAGGACTAGCGAGGAGGAGTGAGCAGTTCTTC | CASSPGLARRSEQFF
NA | TRBJ2-7 | TRBV12-3/TRBV12-4 | many | TGTGCCAGCAGTTCCCTCGGAGGCAGGAGCTCCTACGAGCAGTACTTC | CASSSLGGRSSYEQYF
TRBD2 | TRBJ2-5 | TRBV7-9 | few | TGTGCCAGCAGCTTAAAGGGTCGAGCGGGGGGTCAAGAGACCCAGTACTTC | CASSLKGRAGGQETQYF
NA | TRBJ1-1 | TRBV5-1 | NA | TGCGCCAGCTCCGTTAGAGACCCCAACACTGAAGCTTTCTTT | CASSVRDPNTEAFF
TRBD1 | TRBJ2-2 | TRBV7-9 | NA | TGTGCCAGCAGGCCGAGGGGGCTGGGGACCGGGGAGCTGTTTTTT | CASRPRGLGTGELFF
NA | TRBJ2-5 | TRBV6-6 | NA | TGTGCCAGCACCGGGACGGAGGGGGTAGAGACCCAGTACTTC | CASTGTEGVETQYF
NA | TRBJ2-5 | TRBV24-1 | NA | TGTGCCACCAGTGATATACAAGAGACCCAGTACTTC | CATSDIQETQYF
NA | TRBJ1-2 | TRBV30 | NA | TGTGCCTGTGCCGGGTACGGCTACACCTTC | CACAGYGYTF
NA | TRBJ2-3 | TRBV6-1 | many | TGTGCCAGCAGTGATACCGGCAGCTTGAGGAATACGCAGTATTTT | CASSDTGSLRNTQYF
NA | TRBJ2-7 | TRBV5-5 | NA | TGTGCCAGCAGCCAACTGACAGGAAGCTACGAGCAGTACTTC | CASSQLTGSYEQYF
NA | TRBJ2-2 | TRBV12-3/TRBV12-4 | few | TGTGCCAGCAGCCGGATCCTCGCCGGGGAGCTGTTTTTT | CASSRILAGELFF
TRBD1 | TRBJ2-3 | TRBV7-2 | few | TGTGCCAGCAGTCCAAATGGACAGGGAGAAGATACGCAGTATTTT | CASSPNGQGEDTQYF